These T cell receptor beta chains were read from a single sample in a study of T cells expressing NK-cell markers. TCRdb derives one entry per CDR3 protein from the 5' RACE reads, leaving out DNA. The sample data list about 160,000 distinct CDR3 sequences. The sample consisted of blood T cells: a sorted CD56 or NKG2C T cell subset, CD4+ or CD8+ T cells, or bulk PBMC T cells (not recorded which). The receptors were gathered from a man aged 18 to 69 in good health. CDR3s include the opening cysteine and the closing phenylalanine or tryptophan. Each record gives: CDR3 length, J gene, V gene, CDR3 protein.

13	TRBJ2-7	TRBV20-1	CSAGDRPTYEQYF
12	TRBJ2-1	TRBV20-1	CSALLAGGRMFF
15	TRBJ2-1	TRBV24-1	CATSEGPGSYNEQFF
16	TRBJ2-7	TRBV6-1	CASRSMGQTYSYEQYF
15	TRBJ2-5	TRBV12-3/TRBV12-4	CASSLLLADEETQYF
15	TRBJ2-7	TRBV9	CASSVSGGSSYEQYF
13	TRBJ1-1	TRBV2	CASLEGVGTEAFF
12	TRBJ2-2	TRBV7-9	CAREVVAGELFF
15	TRBJ2-3	TRBV3-1	CASSQGAGDADTQYF
20	TRBJ2-3	TRBV4-2	CASSQGTGLAGGRFADTQYF
17	TRBJ2-3	TRBV7-3	CASSLGLGGPDADTQYF
14	TRBJ1-5	TRBV7-8	CASSLGDSHQPQHF
14	TRBJ2-6	TRBV25-1	CASGTLSGANVLTF
15	TRBJ2-1	TRBV7-7	CASSLGGGAYDEQFF
15	TRBJ2-7	TRBV2	CASKSAEGASYEQYF
14	TRBJ2-3	TRBV27	CASSLWQGTDTQYF
15	TRBJ2-7	TRBV4-1	CASSQDLRLPYEQYF
16	TRBJ2-5	TRBV12-3/TRBV12-4	CASSVTGYDNQETQYF
16	TRBJ2-7	TRBV9	CASSPQDRPSFHEQYF
14	TRBJ2-3	TRBV7-9	CASYGRGLTDTQYF
15	TRBJ2-2	TRBV13	CASSPDSANTGELFF
14	TRBJ2-5	TRBV7-9	CASSVPGLPGTQYF
17	TRBJ2-3	TRBV7-2	CASSFVHGQGSTDTQYF
16	TRBJ2-3	TRBV20-1	CSARDYPHGYTDTQYF
14	TRBJ2-7	TRBV6-1	CASAPGLAGGEQYF
15	TRBJ2-1	TRBV5-1	CASRTRDRGHNEQFF
15	TRBJ2-7	TRBV2	CASSEYWSKEYEQYF
15	TRBJ1-6	TRBV19	CASSMRDRYNSPLHF
12	TRBJ2-7	TRBV10-3	CAISEKWGEQYF
13	TRBJ1-2	TRBV15	CATSGGPDYGYTF
15	TRBJ1-1	TRBV2	CASSEQQALNTEAFF
16	TRBJ2-1	TRBV10-3	CAISDPSGGENNEQFF
17	TRBJ1-2	TRBV5-1	CASSLAPEGIFAYGYTF
19	TRBJ2-2	TRBV19	CASSIRDTAERINTGELFF
16	TRBJ1-3	TRBV7-9	CASSLDPRGSGNTIYF
16	TRBJ2-3	TRBV7-8	CASSWDRVGNTDTQYF
15	TRBJ2-1	TRBV12-3/TRBV12-4	CASSTGQEAYNEQFF
13	TRBJ2-3	TRBV25-1	CASSIGSVDTQYF
16	TRBJ2-5	TRBV12-5	CASGLGRGGPQETQYF
20	TRBJ2-1	TRBV11-2	CASSLERLAGGTYSYNEQFF
16	TRBJ2-1	TRBV5-1	CASSLAGGFFYNEQFF
17	TRBJ1-3	TRBV21-1	CASSTLTGTSSGNTIYF
16	TRBJ1-1	TRBV20-1	CSARGLKTGGVTEAFF
15	TRBJ2-3	TRBV30	CAWRGTGPSTDTQYF
16	TRBJ2-4	TRBV28	CASSSRRGLAKNIQYF
13	TRBJ1-2	TRBV12-3/TRBV12-4	CASSPDPLVGYTF
13	TRBJ2-7	TRBV6-1	CASSYDEPYEQYF
15	TRBJ2-7	TRBV9	CASSPRDRGDHEQYF
15	TRBJ1-3	TRBV27	CASSPTGFSGNTIYF
15	TRBJ2-7	TRBV6-1	CASSPTGGSSYEQYF
16	TRBJ1-5	TRBV2	CASSVGTGDLGQPQHF
16	TRBJ2-3	TRBV11-2	CASSYLAGGFTDTQYF
16	TRBJ2-2	TRBV5-4	CASSLLAGGPTGELFF